What follows describes a single TCR beta chain. As yet, its antigen is unknown. Every donor contributed at least one pre-ART and at least two post-ART PBMC samples. Participants living with HIV all received treatment in the United States. Samples held about 0.9-10 million cryopreserved PBMC before DNA extraction. This record belongs to a study of long-term antiretroviral therapy in people with HIV. Study-wide points: With ART, diversity went up but was still lower than in transplant donor controls.

Germline values: CDR1 SGHRS, CDR2 YFSETQ. V dropped 0 bases and J dropped 1; count of bases not matched to a gene: 3. The CDR3 has 15 amino acids. The libraries were made with immunoSEQ v3.0 at survey level. The data were produced by immunoSEQ multiplex PCR, yet TCRdb's version contains in-frame clones alone and is incomplete. The sample gives 45,000 or so clones, over 90% of which show up once; 2.2% is in the top ten. The receptor's source is a man aged 30-40 years with HIV. The specimen comprised unsorted PBMCs, sampled 9.2 years after starting antiretroviral therapy. The V call is TRBV5-1, the J call TRBJ1-1; 7 bases line up with TRBD1. CDR3 amino acids: CASSLGRTGNTEAFF. The DNA for the CDR3 is TGCGCCAGCAGCTTGGGTAGGACAGGGAACACTGAAGCTTTCTTT.